Below, 20 T cell receptor beta chains from the same sample are listed, as sequenced in a study of shared clonotypes between healthy human individuals. As defined, naive CD8 cells were CD45RO-negative and positively selected for CCR7, with terminally differentiated effector memory CD45RA+ cells excluded. Libraries were prepared by immunoSEQ multiplex PCR; TCRdb keeps only in-frame clonotypes and omits some of them. Found here are about 1,900,000 clones, just under 95% of them singletons; the top ten hold 1.2%. The sample was naive CD8+ T cells sorted from blood. The source of these receptors is a man between 18 and 29 years old in good health.

The chain uses TRBV2 and TRBJ2-2, with 8 bases that match TRBD2. CDR1 and CDR2 from the germline V gene are SNHLY and FYNNEI. Unmatched junction bases numbered 16, after V lost 4 bases and J lost 0 bases. The CDR3 has 20 amino acids. This CDR3 is CASSAGGIGLAPANTGELFF. CDR3 DNA sequence: TGTGCCAGCAGTGCAGGAGGGATCGGACTAGCCCCTGCGAACACCGGGGAGCTGTTTTTT.

The V and J genes are TRBV20-1 and TRBJ1-1; no clear D gene. The germline CDR1 and CDR2 sequences are DFQATT and SNEGSKA (reference sequence). V was cut by 5 bases and J by 10 bases, with 14 bases left in between. The CDR3 is 11 amino acids. The CDR3: CSAGGRTRAFF. CDR3 sequence (DNA): TGCAGTGCTGGAGGGAGGACCCGAGCTTTCTTT.

This clone was counted once. The gene calls are TRBV6-6 and TRBJ2-3; D may correspond to TRBD1 or TRBD2 (6 bases each). Germline-derived CDR1 and CDR2 are MNHNY and SVGAGI (reference sequence). There are 14 residues in the CDR3. V lost 0 bases, J lost 6 bases, and 10 bases lay in between. This chain's CDR3 is CASSYSKGGDTQYF. CDR3 DNA: TGTGCCAGCAGTTACTCGAAAGGGGGGGATACGCAGTATTTT.

This chain connects TRBV27 to TRBJ2-3; D not certain. There are 17 residues in the CDR3. In germline, CDR1 is MNHEY, CDR2 SMNVEV (reference sequence). Trimming stripped 1 base from V and 0 bases from J, with 14 bases between. DNA of the CDR3: TGTGCCAGCAGTTTATTCTACGGACGGCCTAGCACAGATACGCAGTATTTT. As protein: CASSLFYGRPSTDTQYF.

This clone was recorded only once. In the same sample, other DNA sequences code for this CDR3. This chain joins TRBV20-1 and TRBJ1-2, with D tentatively TRBD1 (5 bases). Germline CDR1 DFQATT, CDR2 SNEGSKA (reference sequence). Trimming took off 6 bases at V and 4 bases at J, with 9 bases between the two ends. The CDR3 loop spans 11 amino acids. The CDR3 reads CSAPGFYGYTF. CDR3 nucleotides: TGCAGTGCCCCAGGGTTCTATGGCTACACCTTC.

The chain recombines TRBV30 with TRBJ2-5; TRBD2 matches 7 bases. V trimming: 8 bases; J trimming: 5 bases; junction bases outside the gene matches: 5. CDR3 size: 11 residues. CDR1 GTSNPN and CDR2 SVGIG come from the germline V gene (reference sequence). CDR3: CAHEGGETQYF. For the CDR3, the DNA is TGTGCCCACGAGGGAGGGGAGACCCAGTACTTC. Variable domain in full (rest from reference TRBV30 and TRBJ2-5): SQTIHQWPATLVQPVGSPLSLECTVEGTSNPNLYWYRQAAGRGLQLLFYSVGIGQISSEVPQNLSASRPQDRQFILSSKKLLLSDSGFYLCAHEGGETQYFGPGTRLLVL.

This rearrangement joins TRBV6-5 to TRBJ1-1, with 9 bases matching TRBD1. With V trimmed by 2 bases and J by 0 bases, 1 base remained unmatched. Germline CDR1 MNHEY, CDR2 SVGAGI. The CDR3 is made up of 15 amino acids. The CDR3 nucleotides read TGTGCCAGCAGTTACGGGACAGGGATGAACACTGAAGCTTTCTTT. Encoded protein: CASSYGTGMNTEAFF.

On this clone itself: Other DNA sequences in this specimen translate into the identical CDR3. V is TRBV27 and J is TRBJ2-7; D possibly corresponds to TRBD2 (6 bases). Germline V CDR1 and CDR2: MNHEY, SMNVEV (reference sequence). There are 14 residues in the CDR3. V dropped 2 bases and J dropped 3 bases, with 11 bases sitting between them. Here the CDR3 reads CASSLTVGGYEQYF. The CDR3 DNA is TGTGCCAGCAGTTTAACTGTGGGAGGCTACGAGCAGTACTTC.

The rearrangement uses TRBV27 and TRBJ2-7; 12 bases agree with TRBD1. J was trimmed by 5 bases and V by 4 bases; bases with no gene match: 6. Germline V gives CDR1 MNHEY, CDR2 SMNVEV (reference sequence). The CDR3 is 15 amino acids. Written as DNA, the CDR3 is TGTGCCAGCAGTTCTCCGGGACAGGGGGCCCACGAGCAGTACTTC. It is translated as CASSSPGQGAHEQYF.

CDR3 loop: CASSFVGITTEAFF. CDR3 DNA: TGCGCCAGCAGCTTCGTAGGGATTACGACTGAAGCTTTCTTT. The chain carries TRBV5-1 and TRBJ1-1; D not certain. The CDR3 runs to 14 residues. The ends were cut back, 2 bases at V and 5 bases at J, with 13 bases in the middle. Germline V gene data show CDR1 as SGHRS and CDR2 as YFSETQ.

This clone was seen once. The V gene is TRBV15, the J gene TRBJ2-1; 9 bases line up with TRBD1. With V trimmed by 4 bases and J by 7 bases, 5 bases remained unmatched. The germline gives CDR1 LNHNV, CDR2 YYDKDF (reference sequence). The CDR3 has 14 amino acids. CDR3 DNA: TGTGCCACCAGCAAAGGACAGGGGTATAATGAGCAGTTCTTC. It yields the protein CATSKGQGYNEQFF.

The chain joins TRBV7-9 to TRBJ1-6; D perhaps matches TRBD1 (5 bases). This CDR3 is built from 16 residues. Germline V gene data show CDR1 as SEHNR and CDR2 as FQNEAQ (reference sequence). The V gene lost 2 bases and the J gene lost 10 bases, with 18 bases spanning the gap. CDR3 in DNA: TGTGCCAGCAGCTTAAACCCGGCGGGGCCGGGATCACCCCTCCACTTT. This encodes CASSLNPAGPGSPLHF.

Comments on this clone: The same CDR3 arises from other DNA sequences in this sample as well. The CDR3 DNA reads as TGCGCCAGCAGTGAAGGGGGCTACGAGCAGTACTTC. Translated, it gives CASSEGGYEQYF. The J gene is TRBJ2-7, the V gene TRBV10-1, with TRBD1 as a possible D gene (6 bases). V was trimmed by 3 bases and J by 3 bases, leaving 6 bases between them. CDR3 length: 12 residues. From germline, CDR1 is WNHNN and CDR2 SYGVQD (reference sequence).

The chain recombines TRBV11-1 with TRBJ2-1; no clear D. CDR3 size: 11 residues. Trimming left V 5 bases short and J 5 bases short, with 4 bases between. Per germline, CDR1 SGHAT and CDR2 FQDESV (reference sequence). The DNA for the CDR3 is TGTGCCAGCAGCCAGGACAATGAGCAGTTCTTC. Protein sequence: CASSQDNEQFF.

The chain joins TRBV6-9 to TRBJ2-7, with a tentative D call TRBD2 (5 bases). CDR1 and CDR2 from the germline V gene are MNHGY and SVAAGI. This CDR3 region has 15 residues. V gave up 7 bases and J gave up 4 bases, with 20 bases separating them. CDR3: CASNLIPGTEYEQYF. In DNA form, the CDR3 reads TGTGCCAGCAATTTGATCCCGGGAACAGAATACGAGCAGTACTTC.

The genes are TRBV7-6 and TRBJ2-1; D might be TRBD1 or TRBD2, each matching 7 bases. Germline values: CDR1 SGHVS, CDR2 FNYEAQ. Trimming pared 5 bases from V and 0 bases from J, leaving 17 bases between. The CDR3 length is 17 residues. The DNA of the CDR3 is TGTGCCAGCAGCCCAGGGGGGGGACTAAGCTCCTACAATGAGCAGTTCTTC. It yields the protein CASSPGGGLSSYNEQFF.

The DNA of the CDR3 is TGTGCCAGCAGTTACTCGGACGCGAACACTGAAGCTTTCTTT. Protein: CASSYSDANTEAFF. This chain links TRBV6-5 with TRBJ1-1; D is unresolved. Germline CDR1 MNHEY, CDR2 SVGAGI. V lost 0 bases and J 1 base, leaving 6 bases between the germline ends. The CDR3 contains 14 residues.

The genes are TRBV28 and TRBJ2-7; TRBD2 matches at 7 bases. J gave up 9 bases and V 3 bases, and 11 bases lay outside the gene matches. This CDR3 is built from 14 residues. Germline CDR1 and CDR2: MDHEN and SYDVKM. For the CDR3, the DNA is TGTGCCAGCAGTTTGTGGGAGGGACTTTCTGGGCAGTACTTC. This sequence encodes CASSLWEGLSGQYF. The variable domain in full, completed from reference TRBV28 and TRBJ2-7, reads DVKVTQSSRYLVKRTGEKVFLECVQDMDHENMFWYRQDPGLGLRLIYFSYDVKMKEKGDIPEGYSVSREKKERFSLILESASTNQTSMYLCASSLWEGLSGQYFGPGTRLTVT.

The J gene is TRBJ1-2, the V gene TRBV5-6, with 9 bases identical to TRBD1. The germline CDR1 and CDR2 sequences are SGHDT and YYEEEE. The CDR3 length is 14 residues. The trim removed 5 bases at V and 5 bases at J, leaving 7 bases unmatched. The DNA for the CDR3 is TGTGCCAGCAGGTATGGGACAGGGAGTTATGGCTACACCTTC. This encodes CASRYGTGSYGYTF.

The chain joins TRBV2 to TRBJ2-7; D perhaps matches TRBD2 (5 bases). Trimming shortened V by 0 bases and J by 3 bases, and 12 bases separated the two germline ends. The germline CDR1 and CDR2 sequences are SNHLY and FYNNEI. The CDR3 extends over 15 amino acids. CDR3 amino acids: CASSEAGEANYEQYF. CDR3 in DNA: TGTGCCAGCAGTGAAGCCGGGGAAGCAAACTACGAGCAGTACTTC.